The entry below describes one TCR beta chain. Trimming shortened V by 1 base and J by 1 base, and 9 bases separated the two germline ends. The CDR3 runs to 15 residues. Germline assignment: CDR1 SGDLS and CDR2 YYNGEE. These data come from a study of blood T cell repertoires in COVID-19. Overall study context: The analysed material was cDNA or gDNA that came from T cells, B-cell-depleted T cells, or PBMCs.

Study processing details: From reference gene primer amplification, estimates of nucleated cell counts were derived. Only in-frame clones appear in the TCRdb table, and some are missing; sequencing was by immunoSEQ multiplex PCR. The DNA gave D and trimming, while V, J and clone size come from that table. This table has roughly 56,000 clones, less than 90% appearing once. The V call is TRBV9, the J call TRBJ2-1; perhaps TRBD2 as D (5 bases). The sample comprised peripheral blood. This sequence originates from a human donor in a cohort sampled during active COVID-19. CDR3 in amino acids: CASSVNGKSYNEQFF. Here the CDR3 DNA reads TGTGCCAGCAGCGTAAACGGGAAGTCCTACAATGAGCAGTTCTTC.